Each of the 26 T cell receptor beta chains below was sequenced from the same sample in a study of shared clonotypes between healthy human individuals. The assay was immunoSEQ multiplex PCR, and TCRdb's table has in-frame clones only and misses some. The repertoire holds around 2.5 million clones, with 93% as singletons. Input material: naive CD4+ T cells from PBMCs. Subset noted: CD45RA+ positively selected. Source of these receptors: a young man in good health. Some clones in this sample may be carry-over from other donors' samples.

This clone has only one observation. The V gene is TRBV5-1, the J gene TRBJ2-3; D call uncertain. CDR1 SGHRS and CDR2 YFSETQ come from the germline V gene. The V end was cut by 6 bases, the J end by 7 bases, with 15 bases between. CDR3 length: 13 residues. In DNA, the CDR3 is TGCGCCAGCATTAAAGAAGGCTTTCATACGCAGTATTTT. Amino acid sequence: CASIKEGFHTQYF.

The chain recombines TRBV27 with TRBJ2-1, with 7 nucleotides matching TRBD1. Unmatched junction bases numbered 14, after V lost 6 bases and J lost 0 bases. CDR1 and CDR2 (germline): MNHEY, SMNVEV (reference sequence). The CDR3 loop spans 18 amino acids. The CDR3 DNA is TGTGCCAGCAGGAGGGGGCTGGGGGATTCCAGCTCCTACAATGAGCAGTTCTTC. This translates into CASRRGLGDSSSYNEQFF.

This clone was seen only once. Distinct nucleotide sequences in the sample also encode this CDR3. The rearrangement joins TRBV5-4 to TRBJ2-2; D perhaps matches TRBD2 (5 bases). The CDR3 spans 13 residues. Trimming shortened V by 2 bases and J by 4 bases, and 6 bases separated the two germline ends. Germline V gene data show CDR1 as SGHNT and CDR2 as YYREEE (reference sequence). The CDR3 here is CASSLEGTGELFF. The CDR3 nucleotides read TGTGCCAGCAGCTTAGAGGGCACCGGGGAGCTGTTTTTT.

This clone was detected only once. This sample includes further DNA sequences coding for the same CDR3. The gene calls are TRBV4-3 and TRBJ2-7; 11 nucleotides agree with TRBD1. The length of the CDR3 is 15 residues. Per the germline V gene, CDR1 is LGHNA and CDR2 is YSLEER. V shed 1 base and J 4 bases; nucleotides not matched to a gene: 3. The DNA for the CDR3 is TGCGCCAGCAGCCAAGCTGGGACAGGGGGATACGAGCAGTACTTC. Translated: CASSQAGTGGYEQYF.

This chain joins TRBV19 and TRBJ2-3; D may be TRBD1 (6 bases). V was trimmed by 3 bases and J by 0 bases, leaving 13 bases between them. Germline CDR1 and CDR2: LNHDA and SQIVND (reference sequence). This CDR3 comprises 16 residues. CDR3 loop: CASSIEGRGSTDTQYF. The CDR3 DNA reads TGTGCCAGTAGTATCGAGGGCAGGGGCAGCACAGATACGCAGTATTTT.

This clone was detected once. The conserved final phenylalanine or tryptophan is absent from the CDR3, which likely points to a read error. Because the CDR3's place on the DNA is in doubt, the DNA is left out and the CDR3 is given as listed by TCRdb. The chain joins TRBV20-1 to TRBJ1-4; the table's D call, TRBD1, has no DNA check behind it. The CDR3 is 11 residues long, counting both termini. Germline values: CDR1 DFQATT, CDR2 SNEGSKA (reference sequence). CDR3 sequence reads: CSASNYRGRVA.

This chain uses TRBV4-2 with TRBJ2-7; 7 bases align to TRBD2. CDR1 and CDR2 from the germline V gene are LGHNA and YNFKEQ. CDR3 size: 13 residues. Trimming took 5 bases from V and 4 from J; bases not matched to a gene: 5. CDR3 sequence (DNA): TGTGCCAGCAGCTTGGCGGGAGCGTACGAGCAGTACTTC. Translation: CASSLAGAYEQYF.

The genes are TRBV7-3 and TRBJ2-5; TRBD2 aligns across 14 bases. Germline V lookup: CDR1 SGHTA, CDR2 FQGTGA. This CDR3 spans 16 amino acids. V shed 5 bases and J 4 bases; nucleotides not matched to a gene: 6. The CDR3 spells CASSQRGLAGAETQYF. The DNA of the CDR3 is TGTGCCAGCAGCCAAAGGGGACTAGCGGGAGCAGAGACCCAGTACTTC.

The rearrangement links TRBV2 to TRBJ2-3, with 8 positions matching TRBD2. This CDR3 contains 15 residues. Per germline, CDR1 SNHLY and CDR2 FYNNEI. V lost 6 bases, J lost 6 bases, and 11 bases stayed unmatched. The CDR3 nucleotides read TGTGCCAGCAGAGCCACTACCCTAGCGGGTGATACGCAGTATTTT. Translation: CASRATTLAGDTQYF.

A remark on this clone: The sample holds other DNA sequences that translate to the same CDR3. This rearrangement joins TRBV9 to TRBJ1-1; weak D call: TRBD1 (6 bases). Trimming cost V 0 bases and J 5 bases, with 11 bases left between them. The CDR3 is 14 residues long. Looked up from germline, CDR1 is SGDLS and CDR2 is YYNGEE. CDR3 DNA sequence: TGTGCCAGCAGCGTAGGAGGGGGGGGAACTGAAGCTTTCTTT. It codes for CASSVGGGGTEAFF. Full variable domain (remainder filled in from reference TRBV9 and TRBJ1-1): DSGVTQTPKHLITATGQRVTLRCSPRSGDLSVYWYQQSLDQGLQFLIQYYNGEERAKGNILERFSAQQFPDLHSELNLSSLELGDSALYFCASSVGGGGTEAFFGQGTRLTVV.

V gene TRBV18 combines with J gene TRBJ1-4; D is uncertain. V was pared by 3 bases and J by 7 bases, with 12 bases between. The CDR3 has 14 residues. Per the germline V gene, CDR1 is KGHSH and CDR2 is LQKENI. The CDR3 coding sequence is TGTGCCAGCTCACCGGGTCACGGTCCTGAAAAACTGTTTTTT. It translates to CASSPGHGPEKLFF.

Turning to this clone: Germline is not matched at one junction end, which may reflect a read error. CDR3 sequence reads: CASNLGRLGADEKLFF. The CDR3 DNA reads TGCGCCAGCAACTTGGGTAGACTGGGCGCTGATGAAAAACTGTTTTTT. V and J are TRBV5-1 and TRBJ1-4; D remains ambiguous. The germline V gene encodes CDR1 SGHRS and CDR2 YFSETQ. The CDR3 contains 16 residues.

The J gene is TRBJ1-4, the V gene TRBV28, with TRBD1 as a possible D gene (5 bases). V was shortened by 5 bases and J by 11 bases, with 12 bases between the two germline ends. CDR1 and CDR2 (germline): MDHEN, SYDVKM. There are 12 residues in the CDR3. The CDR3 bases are TGTGCCAGCAGTCTGGATCGGGGGAAACTGTTTTTT. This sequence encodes CASSLDRGKLFF.

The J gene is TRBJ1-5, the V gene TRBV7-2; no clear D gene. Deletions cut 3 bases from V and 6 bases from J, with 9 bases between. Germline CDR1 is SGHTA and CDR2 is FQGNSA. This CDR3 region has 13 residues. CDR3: CASSFGESQPQHF. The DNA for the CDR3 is TGTGCCAGCAGCTTCGGGGAGAGTCAGCCCCAGCATTTT.

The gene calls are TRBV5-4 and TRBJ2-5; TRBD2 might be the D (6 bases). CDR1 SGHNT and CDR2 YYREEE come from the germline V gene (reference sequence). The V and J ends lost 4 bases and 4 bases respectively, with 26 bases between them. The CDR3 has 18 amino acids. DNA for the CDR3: TGTGCCAGCAGCCCCCGTCCCGGTGGCCTGGGCGGGATAGAGACCCAGTACTTC. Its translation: CASSPRPGGLGGIETQYF.

The CDR3 DNA reads as TGTGCCAGCAGCATGGGGCCGGGAGAACGAGGCTACACCTTC. This encodes CASSMGPGERGYTF. The chain couples TRBV7-2 to TRBJ1-2, with D perhaps matching TRBD1 (5 bases). The CDR3 extends over 14 amino acids. Germline values: CDR1 SGHTA, CDR2 FQGNSA. V lost 5 bases, J lost 8 bases, and 18 bases lay in between. Combining the CDR3 with reference TRBV7-2 and TRBJ1-2 gives the whole variable domain GAGVSQSPSNKVTEKGKDVELRCDPISGHTALYWYRQSLGQGLEFLIYFQGNSAPDKSGLPSDRFSAERTGGSVSTLTIQRTQQEDSAVYLCASSMGPGERGYTFGSGTRLTVV.

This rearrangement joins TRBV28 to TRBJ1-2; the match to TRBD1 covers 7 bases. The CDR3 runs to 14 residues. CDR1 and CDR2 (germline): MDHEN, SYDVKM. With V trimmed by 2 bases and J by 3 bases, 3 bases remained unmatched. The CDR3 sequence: CASSLLGQDYGYTF. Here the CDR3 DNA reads TGTGCCAGCAGTTTACTAGGACAGGACTATGGCTACACCTTC.

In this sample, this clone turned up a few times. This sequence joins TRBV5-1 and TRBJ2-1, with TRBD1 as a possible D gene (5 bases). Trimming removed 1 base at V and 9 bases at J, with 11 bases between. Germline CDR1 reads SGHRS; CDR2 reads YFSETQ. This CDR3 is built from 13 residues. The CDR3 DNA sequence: TGCGCCAGCAGCTTGCAGGGCTCGAGTGAGCAGTTCTTC. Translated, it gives CASSLQGSSEQFF.

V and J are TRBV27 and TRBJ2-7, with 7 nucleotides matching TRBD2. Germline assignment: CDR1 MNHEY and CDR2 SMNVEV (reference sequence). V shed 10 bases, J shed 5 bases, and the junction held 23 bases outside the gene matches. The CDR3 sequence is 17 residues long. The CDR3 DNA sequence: TGTGCCACCAGAACTATAGCGGGCCCTGCTGATTGGGACGAGCAGTACTTC. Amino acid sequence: CATRTIAGPADWDEQYF.

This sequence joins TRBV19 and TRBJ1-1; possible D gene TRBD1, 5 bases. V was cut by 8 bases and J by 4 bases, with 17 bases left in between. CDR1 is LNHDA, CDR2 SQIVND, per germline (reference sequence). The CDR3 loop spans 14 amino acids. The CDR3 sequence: CASRRGHPVTEAFF. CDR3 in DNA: TGTGCCAGTCGAAGAGGACATCCAGTCACTGAAGCTTTCTTT.

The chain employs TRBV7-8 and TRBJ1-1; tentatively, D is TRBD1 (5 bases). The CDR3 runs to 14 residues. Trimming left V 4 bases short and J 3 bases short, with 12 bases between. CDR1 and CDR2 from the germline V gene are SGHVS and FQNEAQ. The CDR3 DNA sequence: TGTGCCAGCAGCTCAGGGCCCCCGGACACTGAAGCTTTCTTT. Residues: CASSSGPPDTEAFF.

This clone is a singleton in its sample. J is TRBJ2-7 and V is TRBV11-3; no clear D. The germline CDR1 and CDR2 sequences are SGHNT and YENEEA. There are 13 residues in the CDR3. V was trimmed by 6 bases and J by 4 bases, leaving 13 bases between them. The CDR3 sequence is CASRQGSGYEQYF. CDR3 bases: TGTGCCAGCAGGCAAGGGTCTGGGTACGAGCAGTACTTC.

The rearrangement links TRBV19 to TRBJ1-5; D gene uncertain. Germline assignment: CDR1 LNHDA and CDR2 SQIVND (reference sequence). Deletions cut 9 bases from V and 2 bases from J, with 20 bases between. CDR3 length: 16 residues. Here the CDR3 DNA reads TGTGCCAGCACTACCGCCGATGACTGGGGCAATCAGCCCCAGCATTTT. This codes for CASTTADDWGNQPQHF.

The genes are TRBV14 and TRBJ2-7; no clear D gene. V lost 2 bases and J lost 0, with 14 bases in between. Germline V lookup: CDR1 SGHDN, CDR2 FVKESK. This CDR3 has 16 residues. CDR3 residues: CASSQFSGSDSYEQYF. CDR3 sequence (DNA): TGTGCCAGCAGCCAATTTAGTGGCAGCGACTCCTACGAGCAGTACTTC.

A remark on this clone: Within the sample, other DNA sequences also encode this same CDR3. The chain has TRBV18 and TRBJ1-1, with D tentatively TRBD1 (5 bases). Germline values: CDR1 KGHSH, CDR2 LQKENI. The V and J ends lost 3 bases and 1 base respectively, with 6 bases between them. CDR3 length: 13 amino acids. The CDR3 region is CASSPTGNTEAFF. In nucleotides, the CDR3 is TGTGCCAGCTCACCTACAGGGAACACTGAAGCTTTCTTT.

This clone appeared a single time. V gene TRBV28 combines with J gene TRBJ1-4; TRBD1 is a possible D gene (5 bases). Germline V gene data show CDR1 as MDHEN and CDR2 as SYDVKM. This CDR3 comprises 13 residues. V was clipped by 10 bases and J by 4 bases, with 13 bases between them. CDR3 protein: CANLGGFNEKLFF. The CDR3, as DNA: TGTGCCAATTTGGGGGGATTTAATGAAAAACTGTTTTTT.